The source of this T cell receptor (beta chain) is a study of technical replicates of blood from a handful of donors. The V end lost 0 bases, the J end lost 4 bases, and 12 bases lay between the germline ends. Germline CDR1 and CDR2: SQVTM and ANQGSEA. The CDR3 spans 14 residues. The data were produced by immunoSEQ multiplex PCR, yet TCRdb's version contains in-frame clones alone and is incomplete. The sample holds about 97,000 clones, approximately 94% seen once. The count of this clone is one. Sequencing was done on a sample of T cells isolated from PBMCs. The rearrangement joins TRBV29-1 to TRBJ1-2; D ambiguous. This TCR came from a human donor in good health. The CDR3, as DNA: TGCAGCGTTGAAGATCGCGGCAAGCTCTATGGCTACACCTTC. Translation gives CSVEDRGKLYGYTF.